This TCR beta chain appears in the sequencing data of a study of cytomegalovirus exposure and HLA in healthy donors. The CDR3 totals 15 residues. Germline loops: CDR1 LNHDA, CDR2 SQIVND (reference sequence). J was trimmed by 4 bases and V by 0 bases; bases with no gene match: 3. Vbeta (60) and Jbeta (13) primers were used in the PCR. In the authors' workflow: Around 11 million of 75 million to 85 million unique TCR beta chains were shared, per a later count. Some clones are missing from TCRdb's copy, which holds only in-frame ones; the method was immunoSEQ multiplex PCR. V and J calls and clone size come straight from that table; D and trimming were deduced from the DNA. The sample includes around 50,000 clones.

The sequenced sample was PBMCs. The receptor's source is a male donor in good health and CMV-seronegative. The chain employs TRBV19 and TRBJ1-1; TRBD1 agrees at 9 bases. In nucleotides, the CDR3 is TGTGCCAGTAGTATAGACCGGACAGGGGCCACTGAAGCTTTCTTT. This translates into CASSIDRTGATEAFF.